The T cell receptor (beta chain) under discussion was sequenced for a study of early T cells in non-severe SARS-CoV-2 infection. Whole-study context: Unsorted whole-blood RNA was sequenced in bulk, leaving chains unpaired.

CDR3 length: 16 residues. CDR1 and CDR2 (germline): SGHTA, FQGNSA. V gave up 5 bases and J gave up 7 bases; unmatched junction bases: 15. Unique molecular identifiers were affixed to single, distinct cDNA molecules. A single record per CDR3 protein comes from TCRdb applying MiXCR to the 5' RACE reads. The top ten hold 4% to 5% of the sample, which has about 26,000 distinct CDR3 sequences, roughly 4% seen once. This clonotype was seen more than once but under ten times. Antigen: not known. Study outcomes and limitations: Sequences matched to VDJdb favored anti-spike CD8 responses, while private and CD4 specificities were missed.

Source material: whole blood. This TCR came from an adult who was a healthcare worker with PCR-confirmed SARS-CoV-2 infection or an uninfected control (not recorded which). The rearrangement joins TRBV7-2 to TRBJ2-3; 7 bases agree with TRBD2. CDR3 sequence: CASSLYGGGRMNTQYF. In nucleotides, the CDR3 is TGTGCCAGCAGCCTCTACGGTGGCGGGAGAATGAATACGCAGTATTTT.